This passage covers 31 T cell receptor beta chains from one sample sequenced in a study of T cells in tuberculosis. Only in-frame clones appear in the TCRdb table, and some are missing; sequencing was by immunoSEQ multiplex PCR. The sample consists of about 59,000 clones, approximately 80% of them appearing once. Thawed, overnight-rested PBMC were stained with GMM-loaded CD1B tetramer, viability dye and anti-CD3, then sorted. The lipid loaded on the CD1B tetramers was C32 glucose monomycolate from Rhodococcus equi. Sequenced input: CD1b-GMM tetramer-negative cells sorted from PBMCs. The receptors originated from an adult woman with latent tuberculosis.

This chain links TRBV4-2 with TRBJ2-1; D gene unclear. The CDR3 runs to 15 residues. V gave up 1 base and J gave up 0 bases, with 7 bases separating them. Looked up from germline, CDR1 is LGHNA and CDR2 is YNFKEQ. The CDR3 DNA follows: TGTGCCAGCAGCCAAGGAAGGAGCTCCTACAATGAGCAGTTCTTC. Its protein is CASSQGRSSYNEQFF.

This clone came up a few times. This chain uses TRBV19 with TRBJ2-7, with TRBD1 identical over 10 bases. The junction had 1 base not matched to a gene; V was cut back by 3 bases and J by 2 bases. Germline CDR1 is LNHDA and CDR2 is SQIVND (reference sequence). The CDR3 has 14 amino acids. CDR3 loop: CASSIDRGPYEQYF. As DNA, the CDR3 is TGTGCCAGTAGTATCGACAGGGGGCCCTACGAGCAGTACTTC.

The CDR3 reads CASSPRGPLEKLFF. CDR3 nucleotides: TGTGCCAGCAGTCCCAGGGGGCCTCTTGAAAAACTGTTTTTT. The genes are TRBV28 and TRBJ1-4; TRBD1 agrees at 8 bases. V was clipped by 5 bases and J by 7 bases; unmatched bases: 6. The CDR3 has 14 amino acids. CDR1 is MDHEN, CDR2 SYDVKM, per germline.

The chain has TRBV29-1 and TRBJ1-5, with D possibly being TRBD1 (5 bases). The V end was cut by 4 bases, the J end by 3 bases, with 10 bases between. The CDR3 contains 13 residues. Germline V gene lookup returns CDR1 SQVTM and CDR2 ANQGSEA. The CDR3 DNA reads TGCAGCGTTGCTGGGGCGAACAATCAGCCCCAGCATTTT. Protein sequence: CSVAGANNQPQHF.

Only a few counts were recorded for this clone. The CDR3 nucleotides are TGTGCCAGCAGCGGGGAGACTTGGGTCGAGCAGTACTTC. It encodes CASSGETWVEQYF. This sequence joins TRBV5-5 and TRBJ2-7; tentatively, D is TRBD2 (5 bases). V lost 4 bases, J lost 6 bases, and 14 bases lay in between. Germline V gives CDR1 SGHKS, CDR2 YYEKEE (reference sequence). This CDR3 has 13 residues.

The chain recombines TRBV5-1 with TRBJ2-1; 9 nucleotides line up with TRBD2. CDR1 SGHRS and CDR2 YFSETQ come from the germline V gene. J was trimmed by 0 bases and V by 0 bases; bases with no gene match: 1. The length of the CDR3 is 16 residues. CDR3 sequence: CASSLDSGSSYNEQFF. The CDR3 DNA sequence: TGCGCCAGCAGCTTGGATAGCGGGAGCTCCTACAATGAGCAGTTCTTC.

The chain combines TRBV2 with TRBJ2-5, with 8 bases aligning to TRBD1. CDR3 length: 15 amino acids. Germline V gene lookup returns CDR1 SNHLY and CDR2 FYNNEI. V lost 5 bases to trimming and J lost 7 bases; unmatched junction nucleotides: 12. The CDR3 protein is CASSPPETGVRTQYF. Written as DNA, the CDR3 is TGTGCCAGCAGTCCACCCGAGACAGGGGTTCGGACCCAGTACTTC. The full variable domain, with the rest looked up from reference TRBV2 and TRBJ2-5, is EPEVTQTPSHQVTQMGQEVILRCVPISNHLYFYWYRQILGQKVEFLVSFYNNEISEKSEIFDDQFSVERPDGSNFTLKIRSTKLEDSAMYFCASSPPETGVRTQYFGPGTRLLVL.

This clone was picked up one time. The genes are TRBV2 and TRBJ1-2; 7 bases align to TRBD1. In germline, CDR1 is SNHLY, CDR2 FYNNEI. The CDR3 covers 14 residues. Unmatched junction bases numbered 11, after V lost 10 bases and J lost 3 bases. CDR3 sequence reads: CATQTRGRDYGYTF. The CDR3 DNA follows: TGTGCCACCCAAACAAGGGGGCGAGACTATGGCTACACCTTC.

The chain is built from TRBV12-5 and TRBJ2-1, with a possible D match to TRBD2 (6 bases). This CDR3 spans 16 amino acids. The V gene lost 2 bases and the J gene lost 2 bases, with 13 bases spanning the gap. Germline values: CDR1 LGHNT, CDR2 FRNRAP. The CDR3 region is CASGLRESSAYNEQFF. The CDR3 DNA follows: TGTGCTAGTGGTTTGCGGGAGTCATCAGCCTACAATGAGCAGTTCTTC.

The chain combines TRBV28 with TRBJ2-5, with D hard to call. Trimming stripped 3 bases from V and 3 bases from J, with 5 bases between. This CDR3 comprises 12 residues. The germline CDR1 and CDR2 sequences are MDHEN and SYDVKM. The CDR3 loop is CASSLQKETQYF. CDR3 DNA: TGTGCCAGCAGTTTGCAGAAAGAGACCCAGTACTTC.

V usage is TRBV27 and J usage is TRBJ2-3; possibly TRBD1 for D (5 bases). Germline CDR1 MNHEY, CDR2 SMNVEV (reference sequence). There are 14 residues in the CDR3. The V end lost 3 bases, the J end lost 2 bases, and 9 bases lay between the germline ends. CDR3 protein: CASSFHRTTDTQYF. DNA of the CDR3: TGTGCCAGCAGTTTCCACAGGACCACAGATACGCAGTATTTT.

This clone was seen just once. The CDR3 DNA reads as TGTGCCAGCAGCCGACACTTCACAAAGGTAGATGAGCAGTTCTTC. Translating gives CASSRHFTKVDEQFF. The rearrangement uses TRBV28 and TRBJ2-1, with no clear D. V shed 6 bases and J shed 8 bases, with 20 bases lying between them. The CDR3 is 15 residues long. Looked up from germline, CDR1 is MDHEN and CDR2 is SYDVKM.

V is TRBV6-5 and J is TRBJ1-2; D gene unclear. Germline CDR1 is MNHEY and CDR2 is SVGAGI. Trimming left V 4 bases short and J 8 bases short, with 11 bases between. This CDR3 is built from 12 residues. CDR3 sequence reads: CASSSAGIGYTF. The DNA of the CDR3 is TGTGCCAGCAGTTCGGCGGGGATCGGCTACACCTTC.

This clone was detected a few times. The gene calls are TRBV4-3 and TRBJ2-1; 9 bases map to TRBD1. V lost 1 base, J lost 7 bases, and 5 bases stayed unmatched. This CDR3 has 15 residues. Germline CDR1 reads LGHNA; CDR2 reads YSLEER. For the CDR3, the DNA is TGCGCCAGCAGCCAAGTAGGACAGGGGAGGAATGAGCAGTTCTTC. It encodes CASSQVGQGRNEQFF.

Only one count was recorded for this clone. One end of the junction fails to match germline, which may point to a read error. This CDR3 reads CASKSGRSSHEQYF. The CDR3 nucleotides read TGCGCCAGCAAGAGCGGGAGGAGCTCCCACGAGCAGTACTTC. The chain recombines TRBV10-2 with TRBJ2-7; 9 nucleotides align to TRBD2. The CDR3 contains 14 residues. Germline lookup yields CDR1 WSHSY and CDR2 SAAADI.

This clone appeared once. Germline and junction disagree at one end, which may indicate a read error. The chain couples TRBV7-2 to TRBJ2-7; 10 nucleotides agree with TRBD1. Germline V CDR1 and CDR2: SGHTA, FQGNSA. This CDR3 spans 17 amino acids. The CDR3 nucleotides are TGTGCCGGCAGCTTAGTGGGACAGGGGTACCTCTCCTACGAGCAGTACTTC. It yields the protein CAGSLVGQGYLSYEQYF.

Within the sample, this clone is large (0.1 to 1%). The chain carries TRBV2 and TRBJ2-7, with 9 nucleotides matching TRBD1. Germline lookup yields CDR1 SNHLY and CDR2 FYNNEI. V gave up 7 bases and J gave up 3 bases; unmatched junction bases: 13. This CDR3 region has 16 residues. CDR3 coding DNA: TGTGCCAGCATGGGGACCGAAGAGGACAGGGGCTACGAGCAGTACTTC. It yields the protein CASMGTEEDRGYEQYF.

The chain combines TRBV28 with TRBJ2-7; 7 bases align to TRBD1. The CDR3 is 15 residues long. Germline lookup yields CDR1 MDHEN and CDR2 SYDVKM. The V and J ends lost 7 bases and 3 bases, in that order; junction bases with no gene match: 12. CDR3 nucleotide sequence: TGTGCCAGCAACCTGAGAGACAGGGTTTACTACGAGCAGTACTTC. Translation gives CASNLRDRVYYEQYF.

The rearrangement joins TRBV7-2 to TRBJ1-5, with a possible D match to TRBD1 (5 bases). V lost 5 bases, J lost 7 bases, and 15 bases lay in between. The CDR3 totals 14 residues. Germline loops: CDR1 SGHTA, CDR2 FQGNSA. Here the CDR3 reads CASSQGSPAQPQHF. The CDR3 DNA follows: TGTGCCAGCAGCCAGGGATCCCCAGCCCAGCCCCAGCATTTT.

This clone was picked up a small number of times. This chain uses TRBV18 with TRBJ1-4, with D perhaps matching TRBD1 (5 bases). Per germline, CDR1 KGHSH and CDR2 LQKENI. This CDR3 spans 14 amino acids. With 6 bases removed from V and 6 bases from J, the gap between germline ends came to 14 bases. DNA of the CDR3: TGTGCCAGCTCCCTCGGACGGGGGGATGAAAAACTGTTTTTT. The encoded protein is CASSLGRGDEKLFF.

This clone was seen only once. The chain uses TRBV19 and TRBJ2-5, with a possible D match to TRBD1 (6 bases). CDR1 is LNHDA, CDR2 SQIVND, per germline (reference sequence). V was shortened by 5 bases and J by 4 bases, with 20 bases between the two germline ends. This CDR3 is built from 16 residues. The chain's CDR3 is CASSGGQKLSRETQYF. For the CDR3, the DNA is TGTGCCAGTAGTGGTGGACAGAAATTGAGCCGAGAGACCCAGTACTTC.

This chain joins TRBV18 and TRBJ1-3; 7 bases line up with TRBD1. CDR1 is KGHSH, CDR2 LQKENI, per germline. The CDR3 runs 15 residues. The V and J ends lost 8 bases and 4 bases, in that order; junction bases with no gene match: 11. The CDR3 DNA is TGTGCCAGCCAGCCGACACAGGGGCCCGGAAACACCATATATTTT. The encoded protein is CASQPTQGPGNTIYF. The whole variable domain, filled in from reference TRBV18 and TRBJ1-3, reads NAGVMQNPRHLVRRRGQEARLRCSPMKGHSHVYWYRQLPEEGLKFMVYLQKENIIDESGMPKERFSAEFPKEGPSILRIQQVVRGDSAAYFCASQPTQGPGNTIYFGEGSWLTVV.

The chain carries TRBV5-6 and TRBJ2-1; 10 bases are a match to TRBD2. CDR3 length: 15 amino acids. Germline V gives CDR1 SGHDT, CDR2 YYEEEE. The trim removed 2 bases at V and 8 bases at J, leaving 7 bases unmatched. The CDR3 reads CASSFVSGGVHEQFF. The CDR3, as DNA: TGTGCCAGCAGCTTTGTAAGCGGGGGGGTGCATGAGCAGTTCTTC.

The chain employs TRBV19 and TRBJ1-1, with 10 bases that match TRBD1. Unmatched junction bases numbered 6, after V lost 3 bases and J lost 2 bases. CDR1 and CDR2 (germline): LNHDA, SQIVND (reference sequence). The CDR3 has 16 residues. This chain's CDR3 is CASSILWTGGNTEAFF. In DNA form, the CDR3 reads TGTGCCAGTAGTATCCTCTGGACAGGGGGTAACACTGAAGCTTTCTTT.

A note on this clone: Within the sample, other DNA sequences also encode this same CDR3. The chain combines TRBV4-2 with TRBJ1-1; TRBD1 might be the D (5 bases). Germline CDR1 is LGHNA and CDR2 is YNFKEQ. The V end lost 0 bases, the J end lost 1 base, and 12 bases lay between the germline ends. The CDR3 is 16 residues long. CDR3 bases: TGTGCCAGCAGCCAAGAAGGACCAGGGAAGAACACTGAAGCTTTCTTT. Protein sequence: CASSQEGPGKNTEAFF.

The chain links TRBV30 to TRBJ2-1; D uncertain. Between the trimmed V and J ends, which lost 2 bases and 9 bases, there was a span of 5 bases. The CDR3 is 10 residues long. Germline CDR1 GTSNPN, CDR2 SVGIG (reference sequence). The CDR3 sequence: CAWSSVEQFF. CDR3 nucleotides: TGTGCCTGGAGTTCGGTTGAGCAGTTCTTC.

The CDR3 sequence is CASSGAQGGYETQYF. CDR3 coding DNA: TGTGCCAGCAGTGGGGCCCAGGGGGGCTACGAGACCCAGTACTTC. This sequence joins TRBV5-5 and TRBJ2-5; D is possibly TRBD1 (7 bases). This CDR3 has 15 residues. V was shortened by 5 bases and J by 5 bases, with 19 bases between the two germline ends. The V gene's germline CDR1 is SGHKS and CDR2 YYEKEE (reference sequence).

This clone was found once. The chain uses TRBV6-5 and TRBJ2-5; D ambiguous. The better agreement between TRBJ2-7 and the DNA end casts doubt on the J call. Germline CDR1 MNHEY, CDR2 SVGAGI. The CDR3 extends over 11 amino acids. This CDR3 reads CASSYRSEQYF. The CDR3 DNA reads TGTGCCAGCAGTTACCGAAGCGAGCAGTACTTC.

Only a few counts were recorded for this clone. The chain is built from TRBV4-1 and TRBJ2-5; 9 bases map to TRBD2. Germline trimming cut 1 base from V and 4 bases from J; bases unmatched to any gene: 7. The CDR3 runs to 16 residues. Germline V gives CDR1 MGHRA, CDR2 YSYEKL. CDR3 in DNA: TGCGCCAGCAGCCAAGGGTATAGCGGGGGAGCAGAGACCCAGTACTTC. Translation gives CASSQGYSGGAETQYF.

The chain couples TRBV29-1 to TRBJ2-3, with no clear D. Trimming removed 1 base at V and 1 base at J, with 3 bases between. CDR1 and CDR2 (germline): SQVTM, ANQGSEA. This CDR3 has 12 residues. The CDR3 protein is CSVEAGTDTQYF. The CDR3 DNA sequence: TGCAGCGTTGAAGCAGGCACAGATACGCAGTATTTT.

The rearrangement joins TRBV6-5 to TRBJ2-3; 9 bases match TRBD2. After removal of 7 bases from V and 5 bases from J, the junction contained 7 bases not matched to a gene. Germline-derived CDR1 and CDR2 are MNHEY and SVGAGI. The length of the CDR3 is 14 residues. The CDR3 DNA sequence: TGTGCCAGCACCCCGGGACTAGCAAGAGATACGCAGTATTTT. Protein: CASTPGLARDTQYF.